This TCR beta chain was profiled in a study of shared clonotypes between healthy human individuals (dated by TCRdb to 2020 to 2021). Describing the broader study: A couple of women and three men aged 18 to 49 years were included in the cohort. The study deeply sequenced blood TCR repertoires of about 5 healthy adults to estimate repertoire size and the extent of clonotype sharing between individuals. Per donor, leukapheresis produced somewhere between about 0.9 and 9.5 billion PBMCs. For each donor, three plates each were used for CD4 naive and CD4 memory, two plates were used for CD8 naive, and one plate was used for CD8 memory. Libraries were prepared and TCR repertoires were sequenced by different laboratories using diverse techniques, in order to increase sequencing depth and limit assay-specific biases.

TCR CDR3 regions were amplified from genomic DNA by multiplex PCR using the deep immunoSEQ assay. For each cell subset, the extracted genomic DNA was distributed evenly across all wells of several immunoSEQ 96-well plates, and each plate served as one replicate. Each replicate PCR for sorted subsets received around 0.2 ug genomic DNA, equal to tens of thousands of T cell genomes. The purified libraries were quantified using a Qubit 3.0 fluorometer, sized with a Bioanalyzer 2100, and then quantified again using the KAPA Library Quantification kit. A separate single-read 150-cycle Illumina NextSeq 550 flow cell was used to sequence each immunoSEQ 96-well plate. In the paper's pipeline: Because only junctional sequences without quality scores were contained in the immunoSEQ output, filtering matching that applied to full-length reads could not be performed. To assign V/J genes and CDR3, sequences were annotated using PyIR, a Python wrapper for IgBLAST v1.9, with IMGT germline references. Reads with weak V/J assignments (E-value above 1e-6), missing CDR3, stop codons, out-of-frame junctions, or ambiguous translated residues were removed. V3J clonotypes were defined as sequences sharing the same inferred V gene, J gene, and CDR3 amino acid sequence. The percentage overlap between two repertoires was calculated by dividing the number of shared unique clonotypes by the size of the smaller repertoire. Richness of each repertoire was evaluated using RTK rarefaction, the Chao1 estimator, and Recon v2.1 estimates of unobserved clonotypes. Generation probabilities were computed with OLGA for all TCRbeta clonotypes obtained by the gDNA method from several donors. TCRdb's version of the immuneACCESS table is confined to in-frame rearrangements and falls short of the full clone set. An unresolved V gene accounts for under half of the shortfall where checked; the remainder is of unknown origin. The V and J calls and clone size were taken over from that table, and D and trimming were inferred from the DNA. Present in this sample are millions of clones, less than 95% of which were seen just once. The ten largest clones capture about 1.1% of the sample.

CD8 naive samples were CD45RO-negative cells positively selected for CCR7, giving a CD45RA+CCR7+ population that excluded TemRA cells. Healthy HIV-negative adults with no recently reported acute infections or vaccinations were included as donors. All donors were Caucasian adults living in Nashville, Tennessee, USA. Blood was collected by leukapheresis, and PBMCs were isolated by Ficoll-Histopaque density gradient centrifugation and then cryopreserved in liquid nitrogen vapor phase. Analytical flow cytometry was used to check the purity and quantity of every magnetically sorted T cell population. Genomic DNA was isolated from every sorted fraction and measured by UV absorbance on a Nanodrop 2000c. Sequences MNHEY (CDR1) and SMNVEV (CDR2) are obtained from the germline V gene (reference sequence). From the cysteine through the phenylalanine, the CDR3 covers 13 amino acids. Just CDR3 DNA is preserved here, 39 bases in frame from base 1. V is pared back by 5 bases and J by 3 bases, with 10 bases lying between the germline termini.

Turning to this clone: What this receptor recognizes is not known. Base-call qualities are not available, and no considerably larger clone is one nucleotide away.

What the research found in general, with its limitations: Naive subsets generally had larger estimated clonotype richness than memory subsets. Higher generation probabilities were observed for clonotypes shared by all four sorted-subset donors than for non-shared clonotypes. Based on pairwise subsampling, the degree of clonotype sharing among donors was expected to be affected by sequencing depth. Sampling was restricted to blood, and TCR repertoires in tissues likely differ from the TCR repertoires found in blood. The small number of donors limited the genetic and exposure-history diversity represented. Incomplete sequencing was indicated by rarefaction of sorted-subset datasets, despite the large sequencing depth. Sharing across a few donors was observed for approximately 5% of naive CD4, under 4% of naive CD8, 2% to 2.5% of memory CD4, and roughly 0.4% of memory CD8 clonotypes.

The clonotype originates from a man younger than 30 in good health. The rearranged chain carries TRBV27 and TRBJ1-1; TRBD1 is perhaps the D gene, given 5 matching bases. Sequenced: naive CD8+ T cells sorted from blood. The cell subset or site label, as the study defines it: CD45RA+CCR7+. In nucleotides, the sequence is TGTGCCAGCAGTCCCAGGGTGGACACTGAAGCTTTCTTT. It translates as CASSPRVDTEAFF.